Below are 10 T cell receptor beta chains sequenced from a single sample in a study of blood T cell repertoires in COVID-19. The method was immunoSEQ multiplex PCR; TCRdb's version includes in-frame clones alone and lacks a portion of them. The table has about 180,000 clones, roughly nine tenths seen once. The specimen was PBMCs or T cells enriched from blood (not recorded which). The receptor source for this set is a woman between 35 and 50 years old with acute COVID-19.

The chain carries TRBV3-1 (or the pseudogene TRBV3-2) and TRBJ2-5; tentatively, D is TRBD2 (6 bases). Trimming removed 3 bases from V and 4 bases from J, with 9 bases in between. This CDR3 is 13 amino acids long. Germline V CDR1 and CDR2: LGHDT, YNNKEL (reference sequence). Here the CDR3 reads CASSQGGGETQYF. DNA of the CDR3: TGTGCCAGCAGCCAGGGGGGAGGAGAGACCCAGTACTTC.

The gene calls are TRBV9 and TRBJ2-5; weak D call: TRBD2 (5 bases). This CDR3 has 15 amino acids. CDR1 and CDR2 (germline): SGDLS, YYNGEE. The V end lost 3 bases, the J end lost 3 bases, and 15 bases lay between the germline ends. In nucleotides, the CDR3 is TGTGCCAGCAGCGCGGGGAACTTAATCAAAGAGACCCAGTACTTC. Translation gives CASSAGNLIKETQYF.

Here the CDR3 reads CASSLFVIPESKGVLREKLFF. In DNA form, the CDR3 reads TGTGCCAGTAGTCTCTTTGTAATCCCCGAAAGCAAAGGGGTTTTACGAGAAAAACTGTTTTTT. The rearrangement uses TRBV19 and TRBJ1-4; D is possibly TRBD1 (5 bases). The CDR3 has 21 amino acids. Per the germline V gene, CDR1 is LNHDA and CDR2 is SQIVND (reference sequence). Trimming cost V 5 bases and J 8 bases, with 36 bases left between them.

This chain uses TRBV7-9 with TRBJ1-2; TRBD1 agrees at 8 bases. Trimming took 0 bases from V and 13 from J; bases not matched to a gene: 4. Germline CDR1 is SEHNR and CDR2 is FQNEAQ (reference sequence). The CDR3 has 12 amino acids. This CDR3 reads CASSLADRVSTF. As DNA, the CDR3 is TGTGCCAGCAGCTTAGCGGACAGGGTTAGCACCTTC.

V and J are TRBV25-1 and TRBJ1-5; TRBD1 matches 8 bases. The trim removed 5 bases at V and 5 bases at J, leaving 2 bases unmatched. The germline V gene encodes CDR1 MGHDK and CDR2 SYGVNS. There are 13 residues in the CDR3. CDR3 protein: CASSMDRDQPQHF. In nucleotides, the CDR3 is TGTGCCAGCAGTATGGACAGGGATCAGCCCCAGCATTTT.

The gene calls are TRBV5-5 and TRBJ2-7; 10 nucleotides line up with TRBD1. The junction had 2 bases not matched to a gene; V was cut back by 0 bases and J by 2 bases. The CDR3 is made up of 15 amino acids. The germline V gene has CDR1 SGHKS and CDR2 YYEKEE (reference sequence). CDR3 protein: CASSLVGQGTYEQYF. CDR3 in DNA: TGTGCCAGCAGCTTGGTGGGACAGGGGACCTACGAGCAGTACTTC.

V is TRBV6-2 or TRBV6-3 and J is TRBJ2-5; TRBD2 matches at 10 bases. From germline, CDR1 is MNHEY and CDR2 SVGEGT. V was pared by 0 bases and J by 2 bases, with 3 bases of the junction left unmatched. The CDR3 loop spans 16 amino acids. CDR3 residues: CASSYSKAGGQETQYF. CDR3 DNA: TGTGCCAGCAGTTACTCGAAAGCGGGGGGGCAAGAGACCCAGTACTTC.

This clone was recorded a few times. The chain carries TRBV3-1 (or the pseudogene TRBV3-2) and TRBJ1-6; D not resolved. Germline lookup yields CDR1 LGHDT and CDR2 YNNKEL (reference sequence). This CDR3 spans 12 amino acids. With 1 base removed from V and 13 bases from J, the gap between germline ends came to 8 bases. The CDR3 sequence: CASSQGGSPLHF. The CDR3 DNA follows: TGTGCCAGCAGCCAAGGAGGCTCTCCCCTCCACTTT.

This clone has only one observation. CDR3 nucleotide sequence: TGTGCCAGCAGCCCCCGGGACAGGGGGCGCGGTTCACCCCTCCACTTT. Protein product: CASSPRDRGRGSPLHF. The chain employs TRBV9 and TRBJ1-6; 12 nucleotides line up with TRBD1. V dropped 4 bases and J dropped 9; count of bases not matched to a gene: 8. This CDR3 region has 16 residues. CDR1 SGDLS and CDR2 YYNGEE come from the germline V gene.

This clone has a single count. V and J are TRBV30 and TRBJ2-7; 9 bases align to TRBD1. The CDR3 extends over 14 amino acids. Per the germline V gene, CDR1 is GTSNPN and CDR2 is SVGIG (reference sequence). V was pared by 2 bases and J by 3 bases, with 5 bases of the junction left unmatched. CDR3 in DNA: TGTGCCTGGAGTCCGGGACAGGGATTCTACGAGCAGTACTTC. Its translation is CAWSPGQGFYEQYF.